This TCR beta chain came from a study of blood T cell repertoires in COVID-19. In the study overall: Acute-phase and convalescent COVID-19 samples originated in the United States, Italy and Spain. Sources were T cells, B-cell-depleted T cells, or PBMCs; the material itself was cDNA or gDNA.

Trimming left V 2 bases short and J 6 bases short, with 8 bases between. Germline CDR1 KGHSH, CDR2 LQKENI. This CDR3 contains 13 residues. Original processing methods: Estimates of nucleated cell counts were drawn from the amplification of reference gene primers. The method was immunoSEQ multiplex PCR; TCRdb's version includes in-frame clones alone and lacks a portion of them. That table furnishes V, J and clone size, whereas the DNA furnished D and trimming. The data contain some 100,000 clones, roughly 76% of them seen just once; the ten biggest clones take up about 9.4%. The chain has TRBV18 and TRBJ1-5, with D unclear. The clonotype was recovered from a human donor in a cohort sampled during active COVID-19. Sequences were obtained from peripheral blood. Here the CDR3 DNA reads TGTGCCAGCTCACCAACTCACGGTCAGCCCCAGCATTTT. Encoded protein: CASSPTHGQPQHF.